This TCR beta chain is from a study of CD8 T cells in ankylosing spondylitis. At least ten counts were recorded for this clonotype. Its target is unknown. V lost 4 bases and J lost 4; bases outside the gene matches: 8. From germline, CDR1 is ENHRY and CDR2 SYGVKD. This CDR3 is 16 amino acids long. Overall study results and limits: Disease-linked clones reportedly concentrated significantly in matched ankylosing spondylitis synovial fluid. Relatively rare in peripheral blood, disease-linked clones were also CD8+. A TCR beta motif of eight or nine highly homologous variants seemed to mark ankylosing spondylitis blood. There were earlier reports of some motif variants in reactive arthritis synovial fluid and blood.

MiXCR, run by TCRdb on the 5' RACE reads, gives a single entry per CDR3 protein. Of 200,000 to 300,000 distinct CDR3 sequences detected, around 10% appear once; the ten largest clones hold under 7%. The chain joins TRBV10-3 to TRBJ2-5; 11 nucleotides line up with TRBD2. What was sequenced was blood, either unsorted or a sorted T cell fraction (not recorded which). The origin of this receptor is a male donor with ankylosing spondylitis or in good health (not recorded which). The DNA for the CDR3 is TGTGCCATCAGTGCGGCTAGCGGGGGGCCGGGAGAGACCCAGTACTTC. Translating gives CAISAASGGPGETQYF.